The sequence of this T cell receptor (beta chain) was determined in a study of blood T cell repertoires in COVID-19. V was cut by 2 bases and J by 12 bases, with 14 bases left in between. Germline loops: CDR1 MDHEN, CDR2 SYDVKM. This CDR3 spans 12 amino acids. Only in-frame clones appear in the TCRdb table, and some are missing; sequencing was by immunoSEQ multiplex PCR. The sample yields 200,000 to 250,000 clones, 92% seen once. The chain combines TRBV28 with TRBJ2-7, with D uncertain. The specimen was peripheral blood. The receptor was derived from a man between 60 and 75 years old with COVID-19, enrolled during active disease. DNA for the CDR3: TGTGCCAGCAGTTTAATTGATAGTAGCCGGTACTTC. It translates to CASSLIDSSRYF.